A single sample gave rise to the 17 T cell receptor beta chains below, sequenced in a study of CD8 T cells in Susac syndrome. RNA, at roughly 0.5 to 1 ug, was reverse transcribed with random hexamers. TCRdb called the immunoSEQ multiplex PCR reads again in MiXCR, with one record for every CDR3 protein. Found here are under 95,000 distinct CDR3 sequences, approximately 95% of them singletons; the top ten hold 0.45% to 0.5%. The sequenced material came from CD8+ T cells from PBMCs. Receptor source: a human donor with Susac syndrome.

The J gene is TRBJ2-2, the V gene TRBV4-1, with D uncertain. Germline-derived CDR1 and CDR2 are MGHRA and YSYEKL. The CDR3 has 14 residues. V gave up 0 bases and J gave up 0 bases, with 2 bases separating them. DNA for the CDR3: TGCGCCAGCAGCCAAGATGCGAACACCGGGGAGCTGTTTTTT. It specifies CASSQDANTGELFF.

J is TRBJ1-4 and V is TRBV4-1; 11 bases fit TRBD1. J lost 7 bases, V lost 4 bases, and 5 bases had no gene match. Germline V lookup: CDR1 MGHRA, CDR2 YSYEKL. The CDR3 is 15 amino acids. CDR3 residues: CASSPGQGAFEKLFF. The CDR3 DNA reads as TGCGCCAGCAGCCCCGGACAGGGGGCTTTTGAAAAACTGTTTTTT.

This clonotype showed up just once. This chain joins TRBV20-1 and TRBJ2-1; TRBD2 matches at 12 bases. The germline CDR1 and CDR2 sequences are DFQATT and SNEGSKA (reference sequence). This CDR3 has 15 amino acids. V was clipped by 2 bases and J by 7 bases; unmatched bases: 6. CDR3 residues: CSARRLTSGRNEQFF. The CDR3 DNA is TGCAGTGCTAGACGACTCACTAGCGGGAGGAATGAGCAGTTCTTC.

The chain couples TRBV28 to TRBJ2-7; 7 nucleotides match TRBD1. There are 15 residues in the CDR3. Germline CDR1 MDHEN, CDR2 SYDVKM. The junction had 10 bases not matched to a gene; V was cut back by 5 bases and J by 3 bases. The CDR3: CASSPFRDSFYEQYF. The CDR3 DNA reads as TGTGCCAGCAGTCCGTTCCGGGACAGCTTCTACGAGCAGTACTTC. Using reference TRBV28 and TRBJ2-7 for the parts outside the CDR3, the full variable domain is DVKVTQSSRYLVKRTGEKVFLECVQDMDHENMFWYRQDPGLGLRLIYFSYDVKMKEKGDIPEGYSVSREKKERFSLILESASTNQTSMYLCASSPFRDSFYEQYFGPGTRLTVT.

The DNA of the CDR3 is TGTGCCAGCACAAATCGGACAGTCTCTGGGGCCAACGTCCTGACTTTC. Its translation is CASTNRTVSGANVLTF. The chain couples TRBV3-1 to TRBJ2-6, with TRBD1 as a possible D gene (6 bases). From germline, CDR1 is LGHDT and CDR2 YNNKEL (reference sequence). Trimming pared 7 bases from V and 0 bases from J, leaving 13 bases between. This CDR3 region has 16 residues.

The CDR3 reads CASSVGVGQSYNEQFF. The CDR3 nucleotides read TGTGCCAGCAGCGTAGGGGTCGGACAATCCTACAATGAGCAGTTCTTC. The chain uses TRBV9 and TRBJ2-1; D perhaps matches TRBD1 (5 bases). CDR1 is SGDLS and CDR2 is YYNGEE in the germline V gene. The CDR3 runs 16 residues. V dropped 0 bases and J dropped 1 base, with 11 bases sitting between them.

This clonotype appeared once. The J gene is TRBJ1-1, the V gene TRBV20-1, with D possibly being TRBD1 (5 bases). The CDR3 has 14 residues. V lost 3 bases and J 0 bases, leaving 11 bases between the germline ends. The V gene's germline CDR1 is DFQATT and CDR2 SNEGSKA (reference sequence). The chain's CDR3 is CSASPVTVNTEAFF. In DNA, the CDR3 is TGCAGTGCTAGTCCGGTGACAGTGAACACTGAAGCTTTCTTT.

The rearrangement links TRBV7-2 to TRBJ1-2; possibly TRBD1 for D (5 bases). CDR1 is SGHTA, CDR2 FQGNSA, per germline. The ends were cut back, 5 bases at V and 5 bases at J, with 15 bases in the middle. The CDR3 contains 14 residues. The CDR3 sequence: CASSTRDGSYGYTF. The DNA for the CDR3 is TGTGCCAGCAGCACGCGGGACGGATCTTATGGCTACACCTTC.

V gene TRBV3-1 combines with J gene TRBJ2-5; no reliable D call. V was cut by 2 bases and J by 4 bases, with 5 bases left in between. The CDR3 contains 12 residues. The V gene's germline CDR1 is LGHDT and CDR2 YNNKEL (reference sequence). CDR3 coding DNA: TGTGCCAGCAGCCAACCATCAGAGACCCAGTACTTC. This encodes CASSQPSETQYF.

This clonotype was seen a few times. The gene calls are TRBV7-8 and TRBJ2-7; possibly TRBD1 or TRBD2 for D (5 bases each). The CDR3 is 12 amino acids. Deletions cut 4 bases from V and 3 bases from J, with 7 bases between. Germline values: CDR1 SGHVS, CDR2 FQNEAQ. In nucleotides, the CDR3 is TGTGCCAGCAGCTCGGGGCTCTACGAGCAGTACTTC. This gives the protein CASSSGLYEQYF.

The chain recombines TRBV28 with TRBJ2-3; 7 nucleotides agree with TRBD2. Unmatched junction bases numbered 12, after V lost 6 bases and J lost 3 bases. Per germline, CDR1 MDHEN and CDR2 SYDVKM. This CDR3 has 16 residues. The CDR3 DNA is TGTGCCAGCAGGGCCGCCGGGCGGGAGTTAACAGATACGCAGTATTTT. It specifies CASRAAGRELTDTQYF.

This chain connects TRBV20-1 to TRBJ1-5; D unclear. CDR3 length equals 16 residues. Trimming pared 5 bases from V and 5 bases from J, leaving 22 bases between. CDR1 is DFQATT and CDR2 is SNEGSKA in the germline V gene (reference sequence). CDR3 sequence reads: CSALERQVHQYQPQHF. The CDR3 coding sequence is TGCAGTGCTCTAGAAAGGCAGGTTCATCAGTATCAGCCCCAGCATTTT.

This clonotype was counted a single time. V is TRBV6-1 and J is TRBJ2-3, with 8 bases aligning to TRBD2. Trimming took 5 bases from V and 0 from J; bases not matched to a gene: 13. Germline assignment: CDR1 MNHNS and CDR2 SASEGT. This CDR3 spans 18 amino acids. CDR3 protein: CASSQDPPGGRSTDTQYF. The CDR3 DNA sequence: TGTGCCAGCAGTCAAGATCCCCCGGGCGGGAGGAGCACAGATACGCAGTATTTT.

The gene calls are TRBV7-9 and TRBJ2-5; TRBD2 agrees at 8 bases. The CDR3 has 13 amino acids. V gave up 5 bases and J gave up 5 bases; unmatched junction bases: 4. The germline V gene has CDR1 SEHNR and CDR2 FQNEAQ (reference sequence). The CDR3 nucleotides are TGTGCCAGCAGCAGATCTAGCGGGGAGACCCAGTACTTC. This codes for CASSRSSGETQYF.

The rearrangement joins TRBV7-9 to TRBJ2-7; 7 bases are a match to TRBD1. V lost 5 bases and J lost 6; bases outside the gene matches: 13. CDR1 and CDR2 from the germline V gene are SEHNR and FQNEAQ (reference sequence). The CDR3 sequence is 15 residues long. The CDR3 DNA reads as TGTGCCAGCAGCCCCCTTGGGGGACAGTGGTTCGAGCAGTACTTC. Translated: CASSPLGGQWFEQYF.

This chain joins TRBV10-3 and TRBJ2-1; D call uncertain. Per the germline V gene, CDR1 is ENHRY and CDR2 is SYGVKD. This CDR3 has 16 residues. The germline V and J ends were trimmed by 0 bases and 0 bases, with 9 bases remaining between them. CDR3 sequence reads: CAISESGPSSYNEQFF. The CDR3 region has the DNA TGTGCCATCAGTGAGTCCGGGCCTAGCTCCTACAATGAGCAGTTCTTC.

The rearrangement links TRBV4-1 to TRBJ1-1, with TRBD1 as a possible D gene (5 bases). Germline values: CDR1 MGHRA, CDR2 YSYEKL. V was shortened by 3 bases and J by 0 bases, with 8 bases between the two germline ends. The CDR3 loop spans 14 amino acids. CDR3 loop: CASSQLTVNTEAFF. CDR3 DNA: TGCGCCAGCAGCCAGTTGACAGTGAACACTGAAGCTTTCTTT.